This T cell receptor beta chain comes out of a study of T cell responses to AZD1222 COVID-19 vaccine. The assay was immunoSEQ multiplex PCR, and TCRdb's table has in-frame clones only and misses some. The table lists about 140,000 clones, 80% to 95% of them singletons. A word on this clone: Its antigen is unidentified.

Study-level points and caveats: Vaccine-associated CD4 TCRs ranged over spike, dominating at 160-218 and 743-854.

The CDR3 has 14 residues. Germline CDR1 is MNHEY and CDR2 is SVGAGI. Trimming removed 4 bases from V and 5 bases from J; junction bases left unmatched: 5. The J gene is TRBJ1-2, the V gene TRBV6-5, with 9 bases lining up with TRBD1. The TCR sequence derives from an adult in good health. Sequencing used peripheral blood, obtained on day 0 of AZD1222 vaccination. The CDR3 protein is CASSSGQGWYGYTF. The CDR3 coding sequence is TGTGCCAGCAGTTCCGGACAGGGGTGGTATGGCTACACCTTC.